These 30 T cell receptor beta chains were sequenced from one sample in a study of PD-L1 blockade in urothelial cancer. Time point in this sample: pretreatment peripheral blood. Method: immunoSEQ multiplex PCR; TCRdb's copy keeps in-frame clones and lacks some. Of some 120,000 clones in the sample, approximately 84% were seen once. This specimen consisted of PBMCs, obtained around atezolizumab (anti-PD-L1) treatment. These receptors were collected from a man in his forties or fifties with urothelial cancer.

The genes are TRBV19 and TRBJ2-3; possibly TRBD2 for D (6 bases). The V gene's germline CDR1 is LNHDA and CDR2 SQIVND (reference sequence). Trimming pared 6 bases from V and 2 bases from J, leaving 12 bases between. CDR3 length: 14 residues. The CDR3 spells CASRTGSNTDTQYF. The CDR3 nucleotides are TGTGCCAGTAGGACCGGGAGCAACACAGATACGCAGTATTTT.

V usage is TRBV15 and J usage is TRBJ1-1; no clear D gene. Per germline, CDR1 LNHNV and CDR2 YYDKDF (reference sequence). Trimming removed 3 bases at V and 7 bases at J, with 12 bases between. This CDR3 comprises 13 residues. CDR3 coding DNA: TGTGCCACCAGCAGGGTCCTTCTAAGTGAAGCTTTCTTT. Translating gives CATSRVLLSEAFF.

The rearrangement uses TRBV11-1 and TRBJ2-3; 9 nucleotides line up with TRBD2. The length of the CDR3 is 16 residues. Germline V gives CDR1 SGHAT, CDR2 FQDESV (reference sequence). J lost 3 bases, V lost 3 bases, and 7 bases had no gene match. The CDR3 reads CASSLVAGGPTDTQYF. CDR3 sequence (DNA): TGTGCCAGCAGCTTGGTCGCGGGAGGGCCAACAGATACGCAGTATTTT.

V is TRBV7-9 and J is TRBJ2-2; a weak D match, TRBD1 (5 bases). The CDR3 runs 15 residues. Germline V lookup: CDR1 SEHNR, CDR2 FQNEAQ (reference sequence). V lost 2 bases to trimming and J lost 1 base, with 8 bases between them. CDR3 coding DNA: TGTGCCAGCAGCTTACGACAGAGGAACACCGGGGAGCTGTTTTTT. It is translated as CASSLRQRNTGELFF.

The rearrangement joins TRBV27 to TRBJ1-5, with 7 bases that match TRBD1. The junction had 9 bases not matched to a gene; V was cut back by 1 base and J by 3 bases. The CDR3 is 17 amino acids. The germline V gene encodes CDR1 MNHEY and CDR2 SMNVEV (reference sequence). CDR3 residues: CASSLFGQAVLNQPQHF. The CDR3 DNA sequence: TGTGCCAGCAGTTTATTCGGACAGGCGGTTCTCAATCAGCCCCAGCATTTT.

The chain is built from TRBV28 and TRBJ1-2; D remains ambiguous. The germline gives CDR1 MDHEN, CDR2 SYDVKM. CDR3 length equals 15 residues. Trimming shortened V by 5 bases and J by 0 bases, and 13 bases separated the two germline ends. The CDR3 sequence is CASSGIRTPNYGYTF. CDR3 DNA sequence: TGTGCCAGCAGTGGGATCCGGACTCCTAACTATGGCTACACCTTC.

The rearrangement uses TRBV11-2 and TRBJ2-3; 12 bases match TRBD2. V gave up 1 base and J gave up 4 bases; unmatched junction bases: 6. Per germline, CDR1 SGHAT and CDR2 FQNNGV. The CDR3 extends over 17 amino acids. CDR3 amino acids: CASSLAISSGRADTQYF. In nucleotides, the CDR3 is TGTGCCAGCAGCTTAGCTATTTCTAGCGGGAGGGCAGATACGCAGTATTTT.

J is TRBJ2-3 and V is TRBV30; 10 bases fit TRBD2. CDR1 is GTSNPN and CDR2 is SVGIG in the germline V gene (reference sequence). Losses at the gene ends were 3 bases for V and 3 bases for J; bases not matched to a gene: 9. The CDR3 has 16 residues. In nucleotides, the CDR3 is TGTGCCTGGAGCCTTGGACTAGCGGCGTCAACAGATACGCAGTATTTT. Translated, it gives CAWSLGLAASTDTQYF.

The rearrangement links TRBV14 to TRBJ1-6; D might be TRBD1 (5 bases). CDR1 and CDR2 from the germline V gene are SGHDN and FVKESK. This CDR3 comprises 16 residues. The germline V and J ends were trimmed by 1 base and 7 bases, with 14 bases remaining between them. This chain's CDR3 is CASSQVTGLMNSPLHF. The CDR3 nucleotides read TGTGCCAGCAGCCAAGTAACAGGCCTTATGAATTCACCCCTCCACTTT.

The chain joins TRBV9 to TRBJ2-3; the D is unclear. CDR1 and CDR2 from the germline V gene are SGDLS and YYNGEE. Deletions cut 4 bases from V and 1 base from J, with 13 bases between. The CDR3 runs to 15 residues. In DNA, the CDR3 is TGTGCCAGCAGCCCTAGTCTCCAGCGCACAGATACGCAGTATTTT. It specifies CASSPSLQRTDTQYF.

The genes are TRBV7-3 and TRBJ1-4, with 7 nucleotides matching TRBD1. CDR1 is SGHTA, CDR2 FQGTGA, per germline. CDR3 length: 15 residues. V lost 9 bases and J lost 6; bases outside the gene matches: 13. In DNA form, the CDR3 reads TGTGCCAGACTAACGGGCGGGGACAGATATGAAAAACTGTTTTTT. This codes for CARLTGGDRYEKLFF.

The rearrangement uses TRBV11-2 and TRBJ2-1; 11 nucleotides align to TRBD2. Germline lookup yields CDR1 SGHAT and CDR2 FQNNGV. V gave up 5 bases and J gave up 3 bases; unmatched junction bases: 6. This CDR3 is built from 16 residues. The CDR3 DNA reads as TGTGCCAGCAGCCAACTAGCGGGAGCCGACTACAATGAGCAGTTCTTC. It is translated as CASSQLAGADYNEQFF.

In this sample, this clone turned up a few times. The chain links TRBV27 to TRBJ1-5; 10 bases are shared with TRBD1. Germline loops: CDR1 MNHEY, CDR2 SMNVEV (reference sequence). This CDR3 contains 15 residues. The V and J ends lost 8 bases and 5 bases, in that order; junction bases with no gene match: 9. This CDR3 reads CASGWDRGAHQPQHF. CDR3 DNA: TGTGCCAGCGGTTGGGACAGGGGCGCCCATCAGCCCCAGCATTTT.

This clone was seen only a few times. This CDR3 is also generated by other DNA sequences in the sample. V gene TRBV7-9 combines with J gene TRBJ2-3; TRBD2 matches at 10 bases. CDR3 length: 16 amino acids. J lost 3 bases, V lost 1 base, and 4 bases had no gene match. Germline CDR1 reads SEHNR; CDR2 reads FQNEAQ (reference sequence). The CDR3 loop reads CASSLGSSGSTDTQYF. CDR3 nucleotides: TGTGCCAGCAGCTTAGGGTCTAGCGGGAGTACAGATACGCAGTATTTT.

The chain employs TRBV5-1 and TRBJ2-7, with 10 bases that match TRBD2. CDR3 length: 14 residues. The V gene end was trimmed by 4 bases and the J gene end by 5 bases; junction bases not matched to a gene: 6. Germline CDR1 and CDR2: SGHRS and YFSETQ. The CDR3 DNA follows: TGCGCCAGCAGCGCCGGGACTAGCGTCGACGAGCAGTACTTC. This encodes CASSAGTSVDEQYF.

The CDR3 reads CASSPAGRGNEQFF. The DNA of the CDR3 is TGTGCCAGCAGCCCGGCGGGGAGGGGCAATGAGCAGTTCTTC. The rearrangement joins TRBV9 to TRBJ2-1; 7 nucleotides line up with TRBD2. CDR1 SGDLS and CDR2 YYNGEE come from the germline V gene. The CDR3 covers 14 residues. With 4 bases clipped from V and 6 bases from J, the junction kept 7 bases outside the gene matches.

The chain has TRBV2 and TRBJ2-5; weak D call: TRBD2 (5 bases). The germline V gene encodes CDR1 SNHLY and CDR2 FYNNEI. Trimming removed 6 bases at V and 5 bases at J, with 16 bases between. This CDR3 comprises 14 residues. CDR3 residues: CASRMTLAGETQYF. DNA of the CDR3: TGTGCCAGCAGAATGACGCTAGCTGGGGAGACCCAGTACTTC.

The rearrangement joins TRBV27 to TRBJ1-2; 8 nucleotides agree with TRBD1. The CDR3 runs to 14 residues. The V gene end was trimmed by 6 bases and the J gene end by 4 bases; junction bases not matched to a gene: 7. Germline V gene data show CDR1 as MNHEY and CDR2 as SMNVEV (reference sequence). The CDR3 DNA is TGTGCCAGCAGGGCGGGACAGGTTCGCTATGGCTACACCTTC. The encoded protein is CASRAGQVRYGYTF.

This clone was seen a few times. This chain connects TRBV28 to TRBJ2-7, with 9 bases fitting TRBD2. CDR1 and CDR2 from the germline V gene are MDHEN and SYDVKM. V was pared by 5 bases and J by 2 bases, with 7 bases of the junction left unmatched. The CDR3 loop spans 15 amino acids. Written as DNA, the CDR3 is TGTGCCAGCAGTCCAATTCGCGGGAGGGCCTACGAGCAGTACTTC. Translating gives CASSPIRGRAYEQYF. The full variable domain, completed using reference TRBV28 and TRBJ2-7, is DVKVTQSSRYLVKRTGEKVFLECVQDMDHENMFWYRQDPGLGLRLIYFSYDVKMKEKGDIPEGYSVSREKKERFSLILESASTNQTSMYLCASSPIRGRAYEQYFGPGTRLTVT.

The chain recombines TRBV6-6 with TRBJ1-1; the D gene is possibly TRBD1 (5 bases). CDR3 length: 12 residues. V lost 5 bases and J 3 bases, leaving 7 bases between the germline ends. CDR1 is MNHNY, CDR2 SVGAGI, per germline (reference sequence). The CDR3: CASSAGYTEAFF. The CDR3 nucleotides are TGTGCCAGCAGTGCAGGGTACACTGAAGCTTTCTTT.

This rearrangement joins TRBV7-9 to TRBJ2-2; 9 positions agree with TRBD1. Per germline, CDR1 SEHNR and CDR2 FQNEAQ (reference sequence). The CDR3 runs 17 residues. V was clipped by 7 bases and J by 6 bases; unmatched bases: 15. This CDR3 is CASKGKGDRVSAGELFF. The CDR3 coding sequence is TGTGCCAGCAAAGGGAAAGGGGACAGGGTGTCCGCCGGGGAGCTGTTTTTT.

The gene calls are TRBV2 and TRBJ2-3; 10 nucleotides agree with TRBD2. The germline CDR1 and CDR2 sequences are SNHLY and FYNNEI. The CDR3 runs to 17 residues. V trimming: 6 bases; J trimming: 3 bases; junction bases outside the gene matches: 12. The CDR3 loop reads CASSKNVLAGVTDTQYF. CDR3 nucleotide sequence: TGTGCCAGCAGCAAGAACGTCCTAGCGGGAGTTACAGATACGCAGTATTTT.

The CDR3 DNA follows: TGTGCCAGCTCACCAGGGACAGGAACCTACGAGCAGTACTTC. It specifies CASSPGTGTYEQYF. The chain employs TRBV18 and TRBJ2-7, with 8 positions matching TRBD1. CDR1 is KGHSH and CDR2 is LQKENI in the germline V gene. J lost 2 bases, V lost 2 bases, and 2 bases had no gene match. The CDR3 length is 14 residues. Filled out from reference TRBV18 and TRBJ2-7, the complete variable domain reads NAGVMQNPRHLVRRRGQEARLRCSPMKGHSHVYWYRQLPEEGLKFMVYLQKENIIDESGMPKERFSAEFPKEGPSILRIQQVVRGDSAAYFCASSPGTGTYEQYFGPGTRLTVT.

The rearrangement links TRBV5-1 to TRBJ2-3; the D gene is possibly TRBD1 (6 bases). Germline assignment: CDR1 SGHRS and CDR2 YFSETQ. This CDR3 has 16 residues. The V and J ends lost 2 bases and 4 bases respectively, with 17 bases between them. The CDR3 is CASSLGTGLASDTQYF. The CDR3 nucleotides are TGCGCCAGCAGCTTAGGCACAGGGTTGGCGTCAGATACGCAGTATTTT.

The chain uses TRBV7-8 and TRBJ2-7, with 9 bases identical to TRBD1. The germline V gene has CDR1 SGHVS and CDR2 FQNEAQ. The CDR3 has 15 residues. The V and J ends lost 0 bases and 5 bases, in that order; junction bases with no gene match: 5. CDR3 amino acids: CASSLAGQGVHEQYF. In DNA, the CDR3 is TGTGCCAGCAGCTTAGCGGGACAGGGCGTCCACGAGCAGTACTTC.

The chain has TRBV10-1 and TRBJ2-3; 9 bases map to TRBD2. Germline values: CDR1 WNHNN, CDR2 SYGVQD (reference sequence). The CDR3 totals 16 residues. Trimming cost V 6 bases and J 0 bases; bases outside gene matches: 7. The CDR3 DNA sequence: TGCGCCAGCAGCCCGGGACTAGCAGCTAGCACAGATACGCAGTATTTT. Translating it yields CASSPGLAASTDTQYF.

The V and J genes are TRBV5-4 and TRBJ1-4, with D maybe TRBD1 (5 bases). CDR1 is SGHNT, CDR2 YYREEE, per germline (reference sequence). Trimming shortened V by 0 bases and J by 2 bases, and 5 bases separated the two germline ends. The CDR3 contains 14 residues. Written as DNA, the CDR3 is TGTGCCAGCAGCTTGGCAGGGACTAATGAAAAACTGTTTTTT. As protein: CASSLAGTNEKLFF.

This chain uses TRBV7-9 with TRBJ2-5; TRBD1 agrees at 9 bases. The J segment lost 3 bases and the V segment lost 5 bases, leaving 7 bases of the junction unmatched. Germline V gene sequence: CDR1 SEHNR, CDR2 FQNEAQ (reference sequence). The CDR3 consists of 15 residues. In DNA, the CDR3 is TGTGCCAGCAGCCCCGGGACAGGGTGGGAAGAGACCCAGTACTTC. Protein product: CASSPGTGWEETQYF.

CDR3: CASRPAGTSGRNEQFF. CDR3 in DNA: TGTGCCAGCCGCCCGGCCGGGACTAGCGGGAGAAATGAGCAGTTCTTC. The chain is built from TRBV18 and TRBJ2-1; TRBD2 agrees at 14 bases. The germline CDR1 and CDR2 sequences are KGHSH and LQKENI. V lost 8 bases, J lost 7 bases, and 10 bases stayed unmatched. The length of the CDR3 is 16 residues.

This clone occurred a few times. The chain combines TRBV9 with TRBJ2-1; weak D call: TRBD2 (6 bases). The V and J ends lost 0 bases and 6 bases respectively, with 10 bases between them. The CDR3 is made up of 14 amino acids. CDR1 SGDLS and CDR2 YYNGEE come from the germline V gene. CDR3 residues: CASSVEVGGNEQFF. Written as DNA, the CDR3 is TGTGCCAGCAGCGTAGAGGTGGGGGGCAATGAGCAGTTCTTC. Full variable domain (remainder filled in from reference TRBV9 and TRBJ2-1): DSGVTQTPKHLITATGQRVTLRCSPRSGDLSVYWYQQSLDQGLQFLIQYYNGEERAKGNILERFSAQQFPDLHSELNLSSLELGDSALYFCASSVEVGGNEQFFGPGTRLTVL.